This T cell receptor (beta chain) comes out of a study of beta chain features in type 1 diabetes. Points from the study as a whole: A greater similarity of naive, central memory and Treg TCRB repertoires was seen among patients than among healthy donors. TCRB CDR3s from Type 1 diabetes patients were moderately but significantly shorter in all four CD4+ subsets.

Every bit of the isolated RNA underwent reverse transcription, so sequencing read expressed TCRB transcripts. Sequenced by immunoSEQ multiplex PCR; TCRdb stores in-frame clones only, minus some. The sample has about 250,000 clones, roughly a tenth seen once. CDR3 length equals 14 residues. Germline-derived CDR1 and CDR2 are MDHEN and SYDVKM. After removal of 1 base from V and 5 bases from J, the junction contained 3 bases not matched to a gene. Details on this clone: The antigen is unknown.

This chain links TRBV28 with TRBJ1-2, with 8 bases matching TRBD1. The origin of this receptor is a young man with type 1 diabetes. Sequencing input: naive CD4+ T cells from blood. The CDR3 DNA is TGTGCCAGCAGTTTATTGGACAGGGTGTATGGCTACACCTTC. Its translation: CASSLLDRVYGYTF.